The 29 T cell receptor beta chains listed next were all sequenced from one sample in a study of blood T cells in healthy people across ages. Alongside a J-beta primer mix, a sample-barcoded 5' primer served in a second PCR lasting 7 to 11 cycles. Using its own MiXCR run on the 5' RACE reads, TCRdb lists one record per CDR3 protein. This sample yields more than 900,000 distinct CDR3 sequences, of which 25% to 35% are seen a single time; about 10% belongs to the top ten. This same sample was also part of a study on T cells of mothers and their children.

Sequenced material: blood. Receptors originate from a woman aged 40-49 years in good health.

V and J are TRBV28 and TRBJ1-1; D is unclear. This CDR3 region has 14 residues. Trimming took 6 bases from V and 4 from J, leaving 15 bases between them. The germline CDR1 and CDR2 sequences are MDHEN and SYDVKM. CDR3 residues: CASSRSVLSTEAFF. In DNA, the CDR3 is TGTGCCAGCAGCCGCTCGGTACTTTCCACTGAAGCTTTCTTT.

Only a few counts were recorded for this clonotype. The chain couples TRBV7-3 to TRBJ1-2; maybe TRBD1 (6 bases). Looked up from germline, CDR1 is SGHTA and CDR2 is FQGTGA. This CDR3 spans 19 amino acids. V lost 2 bases and J 2 bases, leaving 24 bases between the germline ends. The CDR3 nucleotides read TGTGCCAGCAGCTTAGATTTCATGCGTCAGGGGCTTAAGAACTATGGCTACACCTTC. Its protein product is CASSLDFMRQGLKNYGYTF.

This clonotype was recorded at least ten times. The chain carries TRBV20-1 and TRBJ2-7; 10 positions agree with TRBD1. This CDR3 region has 14 residues. Trimming removed 6 bases from V and 1 base from J; junction bases left unmatched: 6. CDR1 and CDR2 (germline): DFQATT, SNEGSKA (reference sequence). The CDR3 sequence is CSAQTGGLSYEQYF. The DNA of the CDR3 is TGCAGTGCCCAGACAGGGGGCTTGTCCTACGAGCAGTACTTC.

V and J are TRBV4-1 and TRBJ2-3; D is uncertain. The germline V gene encodes CDR1 MGHRA and CDR2 YSYEKL. The CDR3 is 14 amino acids. V was cut by 0 bases and J by 6 bases, with 10 bases left in between. This CDR3 reads CASSQDNREDTQYF. For the CDR3, the DNA is TGCGCCAGCAGCCAAGATAATCGAGAGGATACGCAGTATTTT.

This clonotype has ten or more counts. The rearrangement joins TRBV15 to TRBJ2-7, with D possibly being TRBD1 (6 bases). Germline CDR1 and CDR2: LNHNV and YYDKDF (reference sequence). The CDR3 is 12 residues long. V was trimmed by 3 bases and J by 4 bases, leaving 7 bases between them. This chain's CDR3 is CATSSGQYEQYF. CDR3 DNA sequence: TGTGCCACCAGCAGTGGACAGTACGAGCAGTACTTC.

There are a few counts of this clonotype. This rearrangement joins TRBV12-3 or TRBV12-4 to TRBJ1-4; possible D gene TRBD1, 6 bases. The ends were cut back, 4 bases at V and 8 bases at J, with 8 bases in the middle. The CDR3 runs to 12 residues. The CDR3 DNA sequence: TGTGCCAGCAGTTATACAGGGGAAAAACTGTTTTTT. Translated, it gives CASSYTGEKLFF.

The gene calls are TRBV9 and TRBJ2-4; 8 nucleotides align to TRBD1. The J call may be mistaken, given a closer DNA end match to TRBJ2-7. The V gene's germline CDR1 is SGDLS and CDR2 YYNGEE. The CDR3 covers 14 residues. This CDR3 reads CASSVVPGGVEQYF. The DNA for the CDR3 is TGTGCCAGCAGCGTAGTCCCAGGGGGCGTCGAGCAGTACTTC.

V is TRBV7-8 and J is TRBJ2-4; 11 positions agree with TRBD1. The J call may be in error: the DNA end matches TRBJ2-7 better. This CDR3 has 15 amino acids. Germline loops: CDR1 SGHVS, CDR2 FQNEAQ. This chain's CDR3 is CASSVMGQGAYEQYF. The CDR3 nucleotides read TGTGCCAGCAGCGTAATGGGACAGGGGGCCTACGAGCAGTACTTC.

A few counts support this clonotype. Germline and junction disagree at one end, which may indicate a read error. The chain employs TRBV3-1 and TRBJ2-4; D is undetermined. The CDR3 length is 15 residues. From germline, CDR1 is LGHDT and CDR2 YNNKEL (reference sequence). The CDR3 sequence: CTSSPFDRTSYEQYF. The CDR3 DNA reads TGTACCAGCAGCCCCTTTGACCGTACTTCCTACGAACAGTACTTC. The full variable domain, completed using reference TRBV3-1 and TRBJ2-4, is DTAVSQTPKYLVTQMGNDKSIKCEQNLGHDTMYWYKQDSKKFLKIMFSYNNKELIINETVPNRFSPKSPDKAHLNLHINSLELGDSAVYFCTSSPFDRTSYEQYFGAGTRLSVL.

This clonotype came up many times. The V gene is TRBV20-1, the J gene TRBJ1-2; perhaps TRBD1 as D (5 bases). Trimming removed 0 bases from V and 8 bases from J, with 13 bases in between. Germline lookup yields CDR1 DFQATT and CDR2 SNEGSKA (reference sequence). The length of the CDR3 is 13 residues. CDR3 DNA: TGCAGTGCTAGAGATGGGGAGGGGACGGGCTACACCTTC. This translates into CSARDGEGTGYTF.

In its sample, this clonotype was seen many times. The V call is TRBV10-3, the J call TRBJ2-1; 12 bases line up with TRBD2. CDR1 and CDR2 from the germline V gene are ENHRY and SYGVKD. The ends lost 4 bases at V and 5 bases at J; junction bases unmatched: 12. The CDR3 runs 18 residues. CDR3 amino acids: CAISGAGLTSGGNNEQFF. In DNA, the CDR3 is TGTGCCATCAGTGGGGCCGGATTGACTAGCGGGGGTAACAATGAGCAGTTCTTC.

The chain is built from TRBV28 and TRBJ1-2; unclear D gene. Between the trimmed V and J ends, which lost 3 bases and 8 bases, there was a span of 7 bases. Germline V gene lookup returns CDR1 MDHEN and CDR2 SYDVKM. This CDR3 has 11 amino acids. CDR3 DNA: TGTGCCAGCAGTTTCCTTAGGGGCTACACCTTC. Protein: CASSFLRGYTF.

The rearrangement links TRBV14 to TRBJ1-4, with 8 bases that match TRBD1. CDR3 length: 15 amino acids. CDR1 SGHDN and CDR2 FVKESK come from the germline V gene. Losses at the gene ends were 1 base for V and 8 bases for J; bases not matched to a gene: 6. The CDR3 nucleotides read TGTGCCAGCAGCCAAGGGGCGACAGGGGTCGAAAAACTGTTTTTT. Encoded protein: CASSQGATGVEKLFF.

This chain joins TRBV27 and TRBJ1-5, with a weak D call TRBD1 (5 bases). The CDR3 spans 15 residues. From germline, CDR1 is MNHEY and CDR2 SMNVEV (reference sequence). V was clipped by 2 bases and J by 4 bases, with 12 bases between them. The CDR3 sequence: CASSLRGPWNQPQHF. The CDR3 nucleotides read TGTGCCAGCAGTTTAAGGGGACCGTGGAATCAGCCCCAGCATTTT.

This clonotype was detected ten times or more. The rearrangement links TRBV29-1 to TRBJ2-5; 12 bases align to TRBD1. Per germline, CDR1 SQVTM and CDR2 ANQGSEA. The CDR3 has 14 amino acids. Trimming removed 6 bases from V and 5 bases from J; junction bases left unmatched: 7. This chain's CDR3 is CSVHRDRGQETQYF. The CDR3 coding sequence is TGCAGCGTCCACCGGGACAGGGGGCAGGAGACCCAGTACTTC.

There are a few counts of this clonotype. This rearrangement joins TRBV28 to TRBJ2-5; D might be TRBD2 (7 bases). The CDR3 sequence is 16 residues long. Trimming took off 1 base at V and 4 bases at J, with 16 bases between the two ends. Germline-derived CDR1 and CDR2 are MDHEN and SYDVKM. CDR3 protein: CASSLSLGGARETQYF. In DNA, the CDR3 is TGTGCCAGCAGTTTATCTCTAGGGGGGGCGCGAGAGACCCAGTACTTC.

As concerns this clonotype: At one boundary the junction diverges from the germline segment, which might be a read error. This chain joins TRBV7-9 and TRBJ2-3; no clear D gene. From germline, CDR1 is SEHNR and CDR2 FQNEAQ (reference sequence). The CDR3 has 15 residues. The chain's CDR3 is CASSLGTLVTDTQYF. CDR3 DNA sequence: TGTGCCAGCAGTTTAGGAACCCTAGTCACAGATACGCAGTATTTT.

Ten or more counts support this clonotype. The chain joins TRBV7-9 to TRBJ2-7, with D perhaps TRBD1 (6 bases). This CDR3 is built from 15 residues. CDR1 and CDR2 (germline): SEHNR, FQNEAQ (reference sequence). Trimming pared 3 bases from V and 2 bases from J, leaving 14 bases between. The CDR3, as DNA: TGTGCCAGCAGCTTTACAGGGAAGGGGACCTACGAGCAGTACTTC. It codes for CASSFTGKGTYEQYF.

This clonotype was observed many times. CDR3 amino acids: CASSFLARGVDEQYF. DNA for the CDR3: TGTGCCAGCAGTTTTCTGGCCAGGGGGGTGGACGAGCAGTACTTC. The chain has TRBV12-3 or TRBV12-4 and TRBJ2-7, with D possibly TRBD1 on 7 matching bases. The V end lost 3 bases, the J end lost 5 bases, and 17 bases lay between the germline ends. This CDR3 contains 15 residues.

A few counts support this clonotype. Given a much more abundant clone one base away, this may be a read error. The chain employs TRBV10-3 and TRBJ2-7; no definite D call. Germline lookup yields CDR1 ENHRY and CDR2 SYGVKD. The CDR3 contains 13 residues. The CDR3 loop is CANSVGNGNEQYF. Here the CDR3 DNA reads TGTGCCAACAGTGTTGGTAACGGCAACGAGCAGTACTTC.

The chain is built from TRBV7-2 and TRBJ2-3, with TRBD2 matching 9 bases. V shed 4 bases and J 6 bases; nucleotides not matched to a gene: 8. CDR1 SGHTA and CDR2 FQGNSA come from the germline V gene. This CDR3 is 15 amino acids long. CDR3 residues: CASSSHSGGLDTQYF. In DNA, the CDR3 is TGTGCCAGCAGCTCCCATAGCGGGGGTCTGGATACGCAGTATTTT.

The chain couples TRBV27 to TRBJ1-1, with D maybe TRBD1 (6 bases). Germline CDR1 MNHEY, CDR2 SMNVEV (reference sequence). Trimming left V 8 bases short and J 1 base short, with 17 bases between. This CDR3 comprises 15 residues. CDR3 in amino acids: CASFTGGGGNTEAFF. CDR3 nucleotide sequence: TGTGCCAGCTTCACGGGGGGCGGGGGGAACACTGAAGCTTTCTTT.

This clonotype was counted only a few times. The rearrangement joins TRBV15 to TRBJ1-1; perhaps TRBD1 as D (6 bases). V lost 8 bases to trimming and J lost 5 bases, with 21 bases between them. The CDR3 extends over 15 amino acids. The V gene's germline CDR1 is LNHNV and CDR2 YYDKDF (reference sequence). CDR3 protein: CATLGVGTNGTEAFF. The CDR3, as DNA: TGTGCCACCCTTGGGGTTGGGACAAACGGGACTGAAGCTTTCTTT.

V is TRBV5-1 and J is TRBJ1-1, with 10 bases matching TRBD1. The CDR3 totals 16 residues. V was pared by 6 bases and J by 4 bases, with 12 bases of the junction left unmatched. Germline assignment: CDR1 SGHRS and CDR2 YFSETQ. The CDR3 DNA reads as TGCGCCAGCACCATCGGGACAGGGGTTCAGGGCACTGAAGCTTTCTTT. Its translation: CASTIGTGVQGTEAFF.

The chain recombines TRBV3-1 with TRBJ1-2; TRBD1 matches at 7 bases. The V and J ends lost 3 bases and 5 bases, in that order; junction bases with no gene match: 3. The germline gives CDR1 LGHDT, CDR2 YNNKEL (reference sequence). The CDR3 length is 13 residues. The CDR3 loop is CASSQIQGYGYTF. The DNA for the CDR3 is TGTGCCAGCAGCCAGATACAGGGGTATGGCTACACCTTC.

This clonotype was seen only a few times. V gene TRBV5-6 combines with J gene TRBJ2-3; D unresolved. CDR3 length: 14 residues. The V end was cut by 0 bases, the J end by 2 bases, with 7 bases between. The germline V gene encodes CDR1 SGHDT and CDR2 YYEEEE. The CDR3 is CASSLGESTDTQYF. In nucleotides, the CDR3 is TGTGCCAGCAGCTTGGGGGAATCCACAGATACGCAGTATTTT.

This clonotype was seen many times. V and J are TRBV4-1 and TRBJ2-7, with TRBD1 identical over 7 bases. Germline V lookup: CDR1 MGHRA, CDR2 YSYEKL. CDR3 length: 15 amino acids. The ends lost 3 bases at V and 5 bases at J; junction bases unmatched: 10. CDR3 in DNA: TGCGCCAGCAGCCATAGTACAGGGGCGCTGGACGAGCAGTACTTC. It translates to CASSHSTGALDEQYF.

This clonotype came up many times. The rearrangement joins TRBV14 to TRBJ1-2; maybe TRBD1 (5 bases). V lost 0 bases and J 8 bases, leaving 16 bases between the germline ends. Germline V lookup: CDR1 SGHDN, CDR2 FVKESK. This CDR3 region has 15 residues. The CDR3 is CASSQDTPGVGGYTF. CDR3 nucleotides: TGTGCCAGCAGCCAAGACACTCCGGGGGTAGGGGGCTACACCTTC.

This clonotype was seen more than once but under ten times. The chain uses TRBV28 and TRBJ2-5; D possibly corresponds to TRBD1 (6 bases). Per the germline V gene, CDR1 is MDHEN and CDR2 is SYDVKM. CDR3 length equals 12 residues. With 5 bases removed from V and 13 bases from J, the gap between germline ends came to 17 bases. The CDR3 sequence: CASSPPRGDRYF. DNA for the CDR3: TGTGCCAGCAGTCCCCCCAGGGGCGACCGGTACTTC. Based on the CDR3 plus reference TRBV28 and TRBJ2-5, the full variable domain is DVKVTQSSRYLVKRTGEKVFLECVQDMDHENMFWYRQDPGLGLRLIYFSYDVKMKEKGDIPEGYSVSREKKERFSLILESASTNQTSMYLCASSPPRGDRYFGPGTRLLVL.